This record looks at one TCR beta chain sequence and its context. These data belong to a study of control samples from healthy donors and cancer patients. Sequencing used immunoSEQ multiplex PCR; TCRdb keeps in-frame clones, though not all of them. The sample shows tens of thousands of clones, around 89% of them seen only once. V was cut by 4 bases and J by 4 bases, with 14 bases left in between. Germline V gene sequence: CDR1 SGHDT, CDR2 YYEEEE. The CDR3 has 15 amino acids. Sequenced material: blood. V gene TRBV5-6 combines with J gene TRBJ1-4; D call uncertain. The source of this sequence is a woman in her 70s in good health. CDR3 amino acids: CASSPQLGLNEKLFF. CDR3 nucleotide sequence: TGTGCCAGCAGCCCTCAACTGGGCCTTAATGAAAAACTGTTTTTT.